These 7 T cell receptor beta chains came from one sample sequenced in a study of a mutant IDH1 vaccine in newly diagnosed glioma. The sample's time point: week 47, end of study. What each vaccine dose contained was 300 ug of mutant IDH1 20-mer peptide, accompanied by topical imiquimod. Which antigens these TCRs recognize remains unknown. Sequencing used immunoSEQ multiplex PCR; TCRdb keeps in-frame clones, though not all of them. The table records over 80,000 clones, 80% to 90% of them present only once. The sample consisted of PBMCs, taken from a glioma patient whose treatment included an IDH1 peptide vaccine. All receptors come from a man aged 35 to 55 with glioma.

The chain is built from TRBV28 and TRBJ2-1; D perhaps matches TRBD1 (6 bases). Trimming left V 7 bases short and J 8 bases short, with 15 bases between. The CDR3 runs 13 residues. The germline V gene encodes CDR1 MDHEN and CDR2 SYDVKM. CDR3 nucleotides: TGTGCCAGCACCCCGGTAGGGGGTTATGAGCAGTTCTTC. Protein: CASTPVGGYEQFF.

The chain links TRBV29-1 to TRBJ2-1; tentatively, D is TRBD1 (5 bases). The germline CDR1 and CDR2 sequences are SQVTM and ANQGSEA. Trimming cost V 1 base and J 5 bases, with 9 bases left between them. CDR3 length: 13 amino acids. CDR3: CSVEVLTDNEQFF. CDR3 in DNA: TGCAGCGTTGAAGTATTGACAGACAATGAGCAGTTCTTC.

CDR3 protein: CASRHRVSYEQYF. In nucleotides, the CDR3 is TGTGCCAGCAGACACAGGGTCTCCTACGAGCAGTACTTC. The gene calls are TRBV6-5 and TRBJ2-7; D is possibly TRBD1 (6 bases). CDR3 length equals 13 residues. V lost 6 bases and J lost 0, with 9 bases in between. CDR1 and CDR2 from the germline V gene are MNHEY and SVGAGI.

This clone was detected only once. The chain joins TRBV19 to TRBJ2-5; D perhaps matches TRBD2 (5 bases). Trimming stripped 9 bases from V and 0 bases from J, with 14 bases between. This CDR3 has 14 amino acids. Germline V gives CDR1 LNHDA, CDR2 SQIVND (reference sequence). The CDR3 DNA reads TGTGCCAGCAGGCTTAACGGGAACCAAGAGACCCAGTACTTC. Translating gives CASRLNGNQETQYF. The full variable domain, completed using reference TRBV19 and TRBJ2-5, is DGGITQSPKYLFRKEGQNVTLSCEQNLNHDAMYWYRQDPGQGLRLIYYSQIVNDFQKGDIAEGYSVSREKKESFPLTVTSAQKNPTAFYLCASRLNGNQETQYFGPGTRLLVL.

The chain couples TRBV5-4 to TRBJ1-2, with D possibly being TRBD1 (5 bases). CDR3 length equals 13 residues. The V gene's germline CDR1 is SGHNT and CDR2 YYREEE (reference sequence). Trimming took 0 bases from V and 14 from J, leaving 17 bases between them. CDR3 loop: CASSLGPLKGLTF. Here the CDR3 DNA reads TGTGCCAGCAGCTTGGGCCCTTTGAAGGGACTGACCTTC.

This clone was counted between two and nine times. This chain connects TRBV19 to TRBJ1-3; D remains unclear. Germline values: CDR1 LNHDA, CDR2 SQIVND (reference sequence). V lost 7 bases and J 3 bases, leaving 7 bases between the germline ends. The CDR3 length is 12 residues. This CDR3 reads CASMSGGNTIYF. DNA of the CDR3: TGTGCCAGTATGAGTGGTGGAAACACCATATATTTT. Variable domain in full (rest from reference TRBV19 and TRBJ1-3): DGGITQSPKYLFRKEGQNVTLSCEQNLNHDAMYWYRQDPGQGLRLIYYSQIVNDFQKGDIAEGYSVSREKKESFPLTVTSAQKNPTAFYLCASMSGGNTIYFGEGSWLTVV.

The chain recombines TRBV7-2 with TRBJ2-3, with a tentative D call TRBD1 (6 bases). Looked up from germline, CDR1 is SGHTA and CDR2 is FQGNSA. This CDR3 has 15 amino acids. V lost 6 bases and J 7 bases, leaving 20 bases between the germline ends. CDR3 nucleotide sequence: TGTGCCAGCAGTCCAACCCCAGGGCAGGGGTATACGCAGTATTTT. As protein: CASSPTPGQGYTQYF.